These 18 T cell receptor beta chains share one sample of origin, sequenced in a study of CXCR3-negative and CXCR3-positive naive CD8 T cells. TRB cDNA libraries were made by UMI-labeled 5' RACE. TCRdb reprocessed the 5' RACE reads and reports one entry per CDR3 protein, with no DNA. The listing records fewer than 55,000 distinct CDR3 sequences. What was sequenced was naive CXCR3- CD8+ T cells from blood. Subset in this sample: CD45RO-CCR7+CD27+CD95- naive CD8+ T cells lacking CXCR3 (TNR3-). These receptors all come from a human donor in good health. Some clones in this sample may be carry-over from other donors' samples.

The rearrangement joins TRBV3-1 to TRBJ1-1. The CDR3 is 12 amino acids. The V gene's germline CDR1 is LGHDT and CDR2 YNNKEL (reference sequence). CDR3: CASSNMNTEAFF.

V gene TRBV6-5 combines with J gene TRBJ1-1; TCRdb indicates TRBD1, and absent DNA this call remains unverified. In germline, CDR1 is MNHEY, CDR2 SVGAGI. The CDR3 runs to 15 residues. The CDR3 here is CASSLYGQMNTEAFF.

The rearrangement joins TRBV4-1 to TRBJ2-7; without DNA, the TCRdb call of TRBD1 cannot be checked. Germline CDR1 reads MGHRA; CDR2 reads YSYEKL. This CDR3 has 16 residues. The CDR3 loop is CASSQVEDRPFYEQYF.

The V call is TRBV3-1, the J call TRBJ2-7. Germline CDR1 is LGHDT and CDR2 is YNNKEL (reference sequence). The CDR3 totals 14 residues. This CDR3 is CASSQDRGDYEQYF.

The rearrangement links TRBV5-4 to TRBJ2-1; checking the TCRdb D call of TRBD1 is not possible without DNA. The germline gives CDR1 SGHNT, CDR2 YYREEE (reference sequence). The CDR3 spans 16 residues. The chain's CDR3 is CASSPMGRGSYNEQFF.

The rearrangement joins TRBV27 to TRBJ2-7. CDR1 MNHEY and CDR2 SMNVEV come from the germline V gene (reference sequence). The CDR3 is made up of 13 amino acids. The CDR3: CASSYVGTYEQYF.

The genes are TRBV6-2 or TRBV6-3 and TRBJ2-5. CDR3 length: 11 amino acids. Germline V gene sequence: CDR1 MNHEY, CDR2 SVGEGT. CDR3 in amino acids: CASSYLQTQYF.

The chain carries TRBV14 and TRBJ2-2; TCRdb indicates TRBD2, and absent DNA this call remains unverified. The length of the CDR3 is 16 residues. Germline CDR1 reads SGHDN; CDR2 reads FVKESK. This CDR3 reads CASSQIPSEDTGELFF.

The V and J genes are TRBV6-1 and TRBJ2-7; the D call from TCRdb, TRBD2, cannot be confirmed without DNA. CDR1 is MNHNS, CDR2 SASEGT, per germline. This CDR3 comprises 14 residues. This CDR3 reads CASSEVGLAYEQYF.

The V call is TRBV20-1, the J call TRBJ2-3. Germline CDR1 and CDR2: DFQATT and SNEGSKA (reference sequence). This CDR3 has 14 residues. Here the CDR3 reads CSASPDTSTDTQYF.

J is TRBJ1-6 and V is TRBV6-4. This CDR3 is built from 15 residues. Germline V CDR1 and CDR2: MRHNA, SNTAGT. The CDR3 loop reads CASSYGFSYNSPLHF.

The chain is built from TRBV13 and TRBJ1-4. This CDR3 is 13 amino acids long. CDR1 PRHDT and CDR2 FYEKMQ come from the germline V gene (reference sequence). CDR3 loop: CASSGATNEKLFF.

The V call is TRBV6-6, the J call TRBJ2-7; TCRdb reports TRBD2, a call that lacks DNA to check it against. Germline V gives CDR1 MNHNY, CDR2 SVGAGI (reference sequence). The CDR3 has 14 amino acids. CDR3 loop: CASSSRTGPLEQYF.

The rearrangement uses TRBV20-1 and TRBJ2-1; checking the TCRdb D call of TRBD2 is not possible without DNA. Germline CDR1 DFQATT, CDR2 SNEGSKA (reference sequence). The CDR3 is 14 amino acids. The CDR3 here is CSVLQRGYYNEQFF.

V and J are TRBV28 and TRBJ2-7; TCRdb's D call of TRBD2 is untestable without DNA. The CDR3 length is 16 residues. Per the germline V gene, CDR1 is MDHEN and CDR2 is SYDVKM. CDR3 in amino acids: CASSVTSGGPYYEQYF. Complete variable domain (other parts from reference TRBV28 and TRBJ2-7): DVKVTQSSRYLVKRTGEKVFLECVQDMDHENMFWYRQDPGLGLRLIYFSYDVKMKEKGDIPEGYSVSREKKERFSLILESASTNQTSMYLCASSVTSGGPYYEQYFGPGTRLTVT.

J is TRBJ2-3 and V is TRBV14; TCRdb's D call of TRBD1 is untestable without DNA. Germline values: CDR1 SGHDN, CDR2 FVKESK. The CDR3 has 14 amino acids. The CDR3 sequence is CASSQEQDADTQYF.

V gene TRBV18 combines with J gene TRBJ1-2; the TCRdb call, TRBD1, lacks DNA for checking. Germline CDR1 is KGHSH and CDR2 is LQKENI. The CDR3 extends over 14 amino acids. The CDR3 region is CASSPGGPNYGYTF.

J is TRBJ2-7 and V is TRBV28; TCRdb's D call, TRBD1, is unchecked because there is no DNA. The CDR3 length is 15 residues. The germline V gene encodes CDR1 MDHEN and CDR2 SYDVKM. The CDR3 is CASSTDPGQQYEQYF. Full variable domain (outside the CDR3, taken from reference TRBV28 and TRBJ2-7): DVKVTQSSRYLVKRTGEKVFLECVQDMDHENMFWYRQDPGLGLRLIYFSYDVKMKEKGDIPEGYSVSREKKERFSLILESASTNQTSMYLCASSTDPGQQYEQYFGPGTRLTVT.